These 14 T cell receptor beta chains were all obtained from the same sample, sequenced in a study of T-cell reconstitution after alpha-beta-depleted transplantation in children. The authors prepared the TCRbeta library with unique molecular identifiers. MiXCR, run by TCRdb on the PCR reads, gives a single entry per CDR3 protein. The sample shows about 980,000 distinct CDR3 sequences, roughly 31% of them seen only once. The sample here was PBMCs, mostly from graft donor cells, taken 360 days after TCRalphabeta/CD19-depleted stem cell transplant. The source of these receptors is a boy younger than two who had a stem cell transplant for SCID, so the T cells may come from the graft donor.

For this clonotype: The junction shows a germline mismatch at one end, possibly a read error. The chain carries TRBV18 and TRBJ2-3; either TRBD1 or TRBD2 may fit D (5 bases each). CDR1 is KGHSH and CDR2 is LQKENI in the germline V gene. The CDR3 spans 14 residues. CDR3 loop: CASSPLGARDTQYF. For the CDR3, the DNA is TGTGCCAGCTCGCCACTCGGGGCTAGAGATACGCAGTATTTT.

This clonotype was recorded at least ten times. The rearrangement joins TRBV27 to TRBJ2-5, with D tentatively TRBD1 or TRBD2 (5 bases each). CDR1 MNHEY and CDR2 SMNVEV come from the germline V gene (reference sequence). Deletions cut 5 bases from V and 5 bases from J, with 15 bases between. The CDR3 is 14 amino acids. This chain's CDR3 is CASSIFGARETQYF. The CDR3 coding sequence is TGTGCCAGCAGTATCTTCGGGGCTCGTGAGACCCAGTACTTC.

In this sample, this clonotype turned up many times. The chain employs TRBV4-1 and TRBJ1-5; D is unclear. Trimming removed 5 bases at V and 0 bases at J, with 11 bases between. The germline gives CDR1 MGHRA, CDR2 YSYEKL. The CDR3 totals 15 residues. CDR3 bases: TGCGCCAGCAGCGGACGGATGTATAGCAATCAGCCCCAGCATTTT. As protein: CASSGRMYSNQPQHF.

This clonotype was seen a handful of times. The V and J genes are TRBV11-1 and TRBJ1-1; the D gene is possibly TRBD1 (5 bases). The CDR3 totals 11 residues. V lost 8 bases and J 7 bases, leaving 11 bases between the germline ends. Germline V CDR1 and CDR2: SGHAT, FQDESV (reference sequence). The CDR3 coding sequence is TGTGCCAGCGCTGGGGGGGGTGAAGCTTTCTTT. Encoded protein: CASAGGGEAFF.

The chain has TRBV5-1 and TRBJ2-5, with a possible D match to TRBD2 (6 bases). Germline loops: CDR1 SGHRS, CDR2 YFSETQ. The CDR3 is 15 amino acids. The ends were cut back, 0 bases at V and 4 bases at J, with 13 bases in the middle. CDR3 amino acids: CASSLALTGGETQYF. CDR3 in DNA: TGCGCCAGCAGCTTGGCGCTGACCGGGGGAGAGACCCAGTACTTC.

The genes are TRBV12-3 or TRBV12-4 and TRBJ2-3; D gene ambiguous. The CDR3 has 14 residues. V shed 2 bases and J shed 4 bases, with 10 bases lying between them. CDR3 in amino acids: CASSLLPTADTQYF. CDR3 nucleotides: TGTGCCAGCAGTTTATTACCTACAGCAGATACGCAGTATTTT.

This sequence joins TRBV30 and TRBJ2-5; the match to TRBD2 covers 7 bases. Germline loops: CDR1 GTSNPN, CDR2 SVGIG (reference sequence). V gave up 2 bases and J gave up 5 bases; unmatched junction bases: 5. This CDR3 spans 13 amino acids. For the CDR3, the DNA is TGTGCCTGGAGTCGGCTAGCGGTCGAGACCCAGTACTTC. As protein: CAWSRLAVETQYF.

This clonotype was detected a few times. The chain employs TRBV5-1 and TRBJ2-2; weak D call: TRBD1 (6 bases). CDR1 SGHRS and CDR2 YFSETQ come from the germline V gene. This CDR3 is 15 amino acids long. V gave up 7 bases and J gave up 3 bases, with 16 bases separating them. The chain's CDR3 is CASGWYRVDTGELFF. CDR3 bases: TGCGCCAGCGGTTGGTACAGGGTTGACACCGGGGAGCTGTTTTTT.

This clonotype was detected only a few times. The gene calls are TRBV5-1 and TRBJ2-7, with D uncertain. The V gene lost 1 base and the J gene lost 0 bases, with 17 bases spanning the gap. This CDR3 has 17 residues. From germline, CDR1 is SGHRS and CDR2 YFSETQ. CDR3 residues: CASSLTYMGPASYEQYF. CDR3 DNA: TGCGCCAGCAGCTTGACTTACATGGGTCCAGCCTCCTACGAGCAGTACTTC.

V gene TRBV5-1 combines with J gene TRBJ1-1; D ambiguous. Trimming took off 2 bases at V and 1 base at J, with 12 bases between the two ends. Germline loops: CDR1 SGHRS, CDR2 YFSETQ. This CDR3 spans 15 amino acids. The CDR3 DNA follows: TGCGCCAGCAGCTTTTATCCCGGAAGGAACACTGAAGCTTTCTTT. Its protein is CASSFYPGRNTEAFF. Full variable domain (remainder filled in from reference TRBV5-1 and TRBJ1-1): KAGVTQTPRYLIKTRGQQVTLSCSPISGHRSVSWYQQTPGQGLQFLFEYFSETQRNKGNFPGRFSGRQFSNSRSEMNVSTLELGDSALYLCASSFYPGRNTEAFFGQGTRLTVV.

This clonotype was seen more than once but under ten times. The chain joins TRBV5-1 to TRBJ1-4; TRBD1 aligns across 8 bases. From germline, CDR1 is SGHRS and CDR2 YFSETQ. CDR3 length equals 16 residues. Germline trimming cut 3 bases from V and 7 bases from J; bases unmatched to any gene: 11. CDR3 in amino acids: CASSSRDRGRGEKLFF. CDR3 nucleotides: TGCGCCAGCAGCTCGCGCGACAGGGGACGGGGTGAAAAACTGTTTTTT.

The chain is built from TRBV10-3 and TRBJ2-5; perhaps TRBD1 as D (6 bases). This CDR3 has 17 amino acids. The germline V and J ends were trimmed by 0 bases and 3 bases, with 17 bases remaining between them. The germline V gene encodes CDR1 ENHRY and CDR2 SYGVKD. CDR3 sequence: CAISESGTIVGKETQYF. CDR3 DNA sequence: TGTGCCATCAGTGAGTCCGGGACAATCGTCGGTAAAGAGACCCAGTACTTC.

The table lists this clonotype with a few counts. This chain joins TRBV6-2 or TRBV6-3 and TRBJ2-7; D not certain. Per germline, CDR1 MNHEY and CDR2 SVGEGT. Trimming took 10 bases from V and 3 from J, leaving 22 bases between them. The CDR3 covers 15 residues. The CDR3 region is CATRRVIESGYEQYF. CDR3 DNA: TGTGCCACTCGACGGGTCATTGAGTCGGGCTACGAGCAGTACTTC.

Comments on this clonotype: A much larger clone lies one base from this, so it may be a read error. The gene calls are TRBV12-3 or TRBV12-4 and TRBJ2-2; maybe TRBD1 (6 bases). The V end was cut by 6 bases, the J end by 0 bases, with 11 bases between. CDR3 size: 15 residues. In DNA, the CDR3 is TGTGCCAGCAGCTTCGACAGGCCGAACACCGGGGAGCTGTTTTTT. It is translated as CASSFDRPNTGELFF.